This TCR beta chain was captured in a study of T cells expressing NK-cell markers (dated by TCRdb to the early 2020s). Study-level background: Three sorted T-cell subsets (CD3+CD56+NKG2C+, CD3+CD56+NKG2C- and CD3+CD56-NKG2C+) from seven to nine donors had their TCR beta-chain repertoires profiled. All eight donors whose samples were sequenced were randomly selected healthy volunteers, three of them men and five women. Sequencing of the libraries produced 2 x 150 bp reads on Illumina HiSeq 2000/2500, MiSeq or NextSeq. Of the eight sequenced donors, seven were found to be HCMV-seropositive and one was found to be HCMV-seronegative. The paper's findings and limits, for the study overall: Whether the expanded NKG2C-expressing T cell clones were specific for HCMV antigens was left unclear. In a handful of donors, the dominant CD3+CD56+NKG2C+ clonotypes were among the top 10 CD8+ clonotypes and accounted for about 1.0-7.5% of CD8+ T cells. Those dominant clonotypes were again the most abundant among CD3+CD56-NKG2C+ cells in several donors, at about 28.3-65%.

The reads were generated on an Illumina HiSeq 2000. 5'RACE template switching, by which a universal primer site and unique molecular identifiers were added, was used to make TCR beta cDNA libraries. Priming for cDNA synthesis came from the TCR beta constant segment, and two successive PCR amplification steps followed. As for the authors' bioinformatics: MIGEC handled demultiplexing of the reads and grouping by UMI, while MiTCR was used to assemble and quantify clonotypes. To exclude erroneous sequences, any TCR cDNA sequence not supported by at least two reads was discarded. Downstream repertoire analysis used the tcR package, and clonotypes were matched across fractions by CDR3 nucleotide sequence plus V segment. Antigen specificity was annotated against VDJdb with VDJmatch, allowing one amino acid substitution in CDR3. Through TCRdb reprocessing, the reads give one entry per CDR3 protein sequence; DNA is omitted. These V and J calls rely on TCRdb rather than the paper's analysis. This sample's clone table shows about 460,000 distinct CDR3 sequences. About 1.5% of the sample is held by the ten biggest clonotypes.

The CDR3 spans 15 residues, from the cysteine through the phenylalanine. DNA is not on record. Taken from the germline V gene, the CDR1 and CDR2 loops are SQVTM and ANQGSEA. A commercial ELISA kit detecting HCMV-specific IgG in serum was used to determine HCMV serostatus. Ficoll density gradient centrifugation was used to isolate peripheral blood mononuclear cells from blood. About this clonotype: The antigen this receptor binds is unknown.

Rearrangement joined TRBV29-1 to TRBJ2-2. The sequencing input was blood T cells: a sorted CD56 or NKG2C T cell subset, CD4+ or CD8+ T cells, or bulk PBMC T cells (not recorded which). This TCR derives from a woman aged 45 to 65 in good health. Donor details come from another sample of the same person, matched by shared clones. The CDR3 amino acid sequence is: CSVAETTANTGELFF.